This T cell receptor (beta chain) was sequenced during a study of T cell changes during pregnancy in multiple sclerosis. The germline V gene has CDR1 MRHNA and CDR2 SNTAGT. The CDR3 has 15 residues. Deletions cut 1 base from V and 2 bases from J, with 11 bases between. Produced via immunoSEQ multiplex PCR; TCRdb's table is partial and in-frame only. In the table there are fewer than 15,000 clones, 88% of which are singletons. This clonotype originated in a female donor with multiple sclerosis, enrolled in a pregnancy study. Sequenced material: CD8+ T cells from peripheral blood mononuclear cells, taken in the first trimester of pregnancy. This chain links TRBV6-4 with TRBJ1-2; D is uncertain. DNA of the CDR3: TGTGCCAGCAGTGACTTTCCGGAGAGCAACTATGGCTACACCTTC. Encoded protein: CASSDFPESNYGYTF.